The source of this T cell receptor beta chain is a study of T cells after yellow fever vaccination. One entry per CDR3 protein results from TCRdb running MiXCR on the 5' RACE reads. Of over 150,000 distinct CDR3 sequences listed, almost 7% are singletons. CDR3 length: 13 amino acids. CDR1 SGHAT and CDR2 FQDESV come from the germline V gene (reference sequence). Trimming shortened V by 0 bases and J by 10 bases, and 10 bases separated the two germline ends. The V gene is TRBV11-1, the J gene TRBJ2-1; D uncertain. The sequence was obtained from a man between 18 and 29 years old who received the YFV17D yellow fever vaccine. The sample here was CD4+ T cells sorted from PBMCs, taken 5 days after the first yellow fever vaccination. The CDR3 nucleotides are TGTGCCAGCAGCTTAGCGCTGGCAGTGGAGCAGTTCTTC. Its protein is CASSLALAVEQFF.